These 15 T cell receptor beta chains share one sample of origin, sequenced in a study of identical twins. TCRdb called the 5' RACE reads again in MiXCR, with one record for every CDR3 protein. The sample holds 200,000 to 300,000 distinct CDR3 sequences, roughly 13% seen once. This same sample was also part of a study on yellow fever vaccine responses in identical twins.

Material for sequencing was memory (CD45RO+) T cells sorted from blood. These receptors were obtained from a woman aged 18 to 35 in good health.

This clonotype was picked up many times. This chain links TRBV10-1 with TRBJ2-7; D may be TRBD2 (7 bases). CDR1 is WNHNN, CDR2 SYGVQD, per germline (reference sequence). The CDR3 spans 14 residues. V gave up 6 bases and J gave up 3 bases, with 15 bases separating them. In DNA form, the CDR3 reads TGCGCCAGCAGGCCGACAGGCGGGAGCTACGAGCAGTACTTC. As protein: CASRPTGGSYEQYF.

This clonotype has just a few counts. The chain employs TRBV18 and TRBJ2-7; possibly TRBD1 for D (7 bases). Trimming removed 3 bases at V and 4 bases at J, with 13 bases between. This CDR3 has 14 amino acids. The germline V gene encodes CDR1 KGHSH and CDR2 LQKENI. CDR3 sequence (DNA): TGTGCCAGCTCACCGGGCAGGGGGGATTACGAGCAGTACTTC. It encodes CASSPGRGDYEQYF.

J is TRBJ2-1 and V is TRBV6-1; D is undetermined. The CDR3 is 13 residues long. CDR1 and CDR2 (germline): MNHNS, SASEGT. The V end lost 4 bases, the J end lost 9 bases, and 13 bases lay between the germline ends. DNA of the CDR3: TGTGCCAGCAGTGGACCCCTACGTGGTGAGCAGTTCTTC. Translating it yields CASSGPLRGEQFF.

The V gene is TRBV7-2, the J gene TRBJ1-1, with 8 bases fitting TRBD1. With V trimmed by 1 base and J by 5 bases, 12 bases remained unmatched. Germline V gene sequence: CDR1 SGHTA, CDR2 FQGNSA. The CDR3 is made up of 17 amino acids. CDR3 DNA: TGTGCCAGCAGCTTAGGTTCCCCCAGGGGGCTAGGGACTGAAGCTTTCTTT. The encoded protein is CASSLGSPRGLGTEAFF. Together with reference TRBV7-2 and TRBJ1-1, the CDR3 gives the full variable domain: GAGVSQSPSNKVTEKGKDVELRCDPISGHTALYWYRQSLGQGLEFLIYFQGNSAPDKSGLPSDRFSAERTGGSVSTLTIQRTQQEDSAVYLCASSLGSPRGLGTEAFFGQGTRLTVV.

The V gene is TRBV7-9, the J gene TRBJ1-2; D is possibly TRBD1 (6 bases). V lost 5 bases and J 4 bases, leaving 11 bases between the germline ends. In germline, CDR1 is SEHNR, CDR2 FQNEAQ (reference sequence). CDR3 size: 13 residues. The CDR3 reads CASSPGVGYGYTF. The CDR3 coding sequence is TGTGCCAGCAGCCCAGGGGTCGGCTATGGCTACACCTTC. The full variable domain, its missing parts supplied by reference TRBV7-9 and TRBJ1-2, is DTGVSQNPRHKITKRGQNVTFRCDPISEHNRLYWYRQTLGQGPEFLTYFQNEAQLEKSRLLSDRFSAERPKGSFSTLEIQRTEQGDSAMYLCASSPGVGYGYTFGSGTRLTVV.

The CDR3 loop is CASDLTGNEQFF. The CDR3 DNA reads as TGTGCCAGCGACCTGACGGGGAATGAGCAGTTCTTC. The chain combines TRBV6-1 with TRBJ2-1; D perhaps matches TRBD2 (5 bases). CDR3 size: 12 residues. The V end lost 8 bases, the J end lost 7 bases, and 12 bases lay between the germline ends. Germline CDR1 reads MNHNS; CDR2 reads SASEGT.

This clonotype showed up just a few times. The genes are TRBV4-2 and TRBJ2-7; 7 positions agree with TRBD1. The germline V gene encodes CDR1 LGHNA and CDR2 YNFKEQ. Germline trimming cut 1 base from V and 6 bases from J; bases unmatched to any gene: 18. There are 18 residues in the CDR3. CDR3 nucleotide sequence: TGTGCCAGCAGCCAAGGAGGGGGCCGGGTAGGGATGGGGTTCGAGCAGTACTTC. As protein: CASSQGGGRVGMGFEQYF.

V and J are TRBV12-3 or TRBV12-4 and TRBJ2-7, with 7 nucleotides matching TRBD2. V lost 2 bases, J lost 1 base, and 2 bases stayed unmatched. This CDR3 is 14 amino acids long. CDR3 amino acids: CASSLSGESYEQYF. The CDR3 DNA reads TGTGCCAGCAGTTTAAGCGGGGAATCCTACGAGCAGTACTTC.

The chain uses TRBV29-1 and TRBJ1-2, with 8 bases identical to TRBD1. V trimming: 5 bases; J trimming: 7 bases; junction bases outside the gene matches: 9. Germline CDR1 reads SQVTM; CDR2 reads ANQGSEA. The CDR3 has 13 amino acids. CDR3 amino acids: CSVQQGARGGYTF. CDR3 sequence (DNA): TGCAGCGTTCAGCAGGGGGCGCGCGGTGGCTACACCTTC.

The V and J genes are TRBV28 and TRBJ2-2; 7 nucleotides align to TRBD2. The V and J ends lost 5 bases and 3 bases, in that order; junction bases with no gene match: 6. Germline values: CDR1 MDHEN, CDR2 SYDVKM. This CDR3 is built from 15 residues. In DNA, the CDR3 is TGTGCCAGCAGTCCCAGCGGGATATACACCGGGGAGCTGTTTTTT. It codes for CASSPSGIYTGELFF.

In its sample, this clonotype was seen many times. The chain has TRBV29-1 and TRBJ2-5, with 8 bases fitting TRBD1. CDR3 length equals 15 residues. The trim removed 4 bases at V and 4 bases at J, leaving 11 bases unmatched. From germline, CDR1 is SQVTM and CDR2 ANQGSEA. CDR3 in amino acids: CSVASQGAPGETQYF. The CDR3 nucleotides read TGCAGCGTTGCTTCCCAGGGGGCGCCGGGAGAGACCCAGTACTTC.

This clonotype was seen repeatedly, ten times or more. The genes are TRBV6-1 and TRBJ2-1, with 12 bases identical to TRBD2. Germline CDR1 MNHNS, CDR2 SASEGT. The CDR3 is 14 residues long. Germline trimming cut 6 bases from V and 10 bases from J; bases unmatched to any gene: 7. CDR3 DNA: TGTGCCAGCAGATCTAGCGGGGGGGCACAGGAGCAGTTCTTC. Its translation is CASRSSGGAQEQFF.

This clonotype has just a few counts. Here the CDR3 reads CASSYSITRVGETQYF. The CDR3 bases are TGTGCCAGCAGTTACTCGATCACCAGGGTAGGGGAGACCCAGTACTTC. The chain carries TRBV6-5 and TRBJ2-5; tentatively, D is TRBD1 (5 bases). The CDR3 covers 16 residues. CDR1 and CDR2 from the germline V gene are MNHEY and SVGAGI. V was trimmed by 0 bases and J by 5 bases, leaving 16 bases between them.

V and J are TRBV7-6 and TRBJ2-7, with D perhaps TRBD1 (6 bases). V was shortened by 1 base and J by 2 bases, with 12 bases between the two germline ends. Germline lookup yields CDR1 SGHVS and CDR2 FNYEAQ. The CDR3 runs to 15 residues. CDR3 residues: CASSLGGTGTYEQYF. CDR3 coding DNA: TGTGCCAGCAGCTTAGGGGGTACAGGGACCTACGAGCAGTACTTC.

The V gene is TRBV20-1, the J gene TRBJ2-1; 11 nucleotides agree with TRBD2. Germline CDR1 is DFQATT and CDR2 is SNEGSKA (reference sequence). J was trimmed by 4 bases and V by 6 bases; bases with no gene match: 5. This CDR3 comprises 14 residues. CDR3 sequence reads: CSAPGTSGYNEQFF. DNA for the CDR3: TGCAGTGCCCCAGGGACTAGCGGATACAATGAGCAGTTCTTC.